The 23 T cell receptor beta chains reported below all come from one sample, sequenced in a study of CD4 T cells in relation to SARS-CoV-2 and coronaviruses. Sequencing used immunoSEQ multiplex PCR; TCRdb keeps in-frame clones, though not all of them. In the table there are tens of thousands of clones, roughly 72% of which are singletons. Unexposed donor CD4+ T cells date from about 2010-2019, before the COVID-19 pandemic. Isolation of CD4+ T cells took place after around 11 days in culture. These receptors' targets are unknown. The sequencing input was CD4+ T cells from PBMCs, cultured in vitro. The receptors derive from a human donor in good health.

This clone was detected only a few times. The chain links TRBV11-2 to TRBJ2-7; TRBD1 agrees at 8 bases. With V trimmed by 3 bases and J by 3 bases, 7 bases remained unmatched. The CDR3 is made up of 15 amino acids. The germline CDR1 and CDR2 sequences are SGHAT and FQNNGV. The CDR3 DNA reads TGTGCCAGCAGCTTTCAGGGGGCCTCCTACTACGAGCAGTACTTC. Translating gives CASSFQGASYYEQYF. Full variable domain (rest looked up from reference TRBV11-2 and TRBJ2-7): EAGVAQSPRYKIIEKRQSVAFWCNPISGHATLYWYQQILGQGPKLLIQFQNNGVVDDSQLPKDRFSAERLKGVDSTLKIQPAKLEDSAVYLCASSFQGASYYEQYFGPGTRLTVT.

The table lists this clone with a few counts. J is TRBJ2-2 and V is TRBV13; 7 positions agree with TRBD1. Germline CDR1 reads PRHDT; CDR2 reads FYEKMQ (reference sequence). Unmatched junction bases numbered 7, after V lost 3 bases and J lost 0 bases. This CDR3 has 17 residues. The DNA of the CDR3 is TGTGCCAGCAGCTTCCTCCGGACAGGTGCGAACACCGGGGAGCTGTTTTTT. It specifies CASSFLRTGANTGELFF.

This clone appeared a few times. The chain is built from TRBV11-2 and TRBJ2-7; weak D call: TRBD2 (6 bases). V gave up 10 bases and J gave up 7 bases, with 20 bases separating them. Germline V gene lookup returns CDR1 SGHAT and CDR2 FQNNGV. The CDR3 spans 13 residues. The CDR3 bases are TGTGCCACCGCGGGATCGCGCTTGAGGGAGCAGTACTTC. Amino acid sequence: CATAGSRLREQYF.

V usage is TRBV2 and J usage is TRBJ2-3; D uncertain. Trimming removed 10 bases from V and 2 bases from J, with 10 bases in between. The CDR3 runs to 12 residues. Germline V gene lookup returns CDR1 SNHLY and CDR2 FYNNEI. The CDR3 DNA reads TGTGCCACCGCTGTATCCACAGATACGCAGTATTTT. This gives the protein CATAVSTDTQYF.

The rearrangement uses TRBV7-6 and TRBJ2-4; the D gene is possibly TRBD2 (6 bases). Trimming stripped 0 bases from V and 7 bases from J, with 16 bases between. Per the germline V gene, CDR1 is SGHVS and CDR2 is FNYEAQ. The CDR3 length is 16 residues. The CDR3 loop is CASSLAGPGEGNIQYF. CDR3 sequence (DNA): TGTGCCAGCAGCTTAGCGGGGCCGGGGGAAGGGAACATTCAGTACTTC. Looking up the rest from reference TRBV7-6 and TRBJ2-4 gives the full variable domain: GAGVSQSPRYKVTKRGQDVALRCDPISGHVSLYWYRQALGQGPEFLTYFNYEAQQDKSGLPNDRFSAERPEGSISTLTIQRTEQRDSAMYRCASSLAGPGEGNIQYFGAGTRLSVL.

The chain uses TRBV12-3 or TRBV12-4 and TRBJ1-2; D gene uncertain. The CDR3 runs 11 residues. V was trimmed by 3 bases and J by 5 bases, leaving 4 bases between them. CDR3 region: CASSFSYGYTF. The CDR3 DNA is TGTGCCAGCAGTTTCTCGTATGGCTACACCTTC.

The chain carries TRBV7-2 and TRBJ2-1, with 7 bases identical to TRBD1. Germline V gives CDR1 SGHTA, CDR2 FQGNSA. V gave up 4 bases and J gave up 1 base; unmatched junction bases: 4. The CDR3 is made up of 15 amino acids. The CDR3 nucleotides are TGTGCCAGCAGCTCGGGACAGAATTCCTACAATGAGCAGTTCTTC. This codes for CASSSGQNSYNEQFF. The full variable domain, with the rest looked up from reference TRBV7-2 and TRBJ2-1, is GAGVSQSPSNKVTEKGKDVELRCDPISGHTALYWYRQSLGQGLEFLIYFQGNSAPDKSGLPSDRFSAERTGGSVSTLTIQRTQQEDSAVYLCASSSGQNSYNEQFFGPGTRLTVL.

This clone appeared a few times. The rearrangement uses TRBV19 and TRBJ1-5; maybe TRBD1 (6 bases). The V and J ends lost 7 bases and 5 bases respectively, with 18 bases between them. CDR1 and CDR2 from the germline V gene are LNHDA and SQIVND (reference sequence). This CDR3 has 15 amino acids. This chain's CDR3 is CASMIQGGSYQPQHF. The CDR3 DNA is TGTGCCAGTATGATACAGGGAGGGTCGTATCAGCCCCAGCATTTT.

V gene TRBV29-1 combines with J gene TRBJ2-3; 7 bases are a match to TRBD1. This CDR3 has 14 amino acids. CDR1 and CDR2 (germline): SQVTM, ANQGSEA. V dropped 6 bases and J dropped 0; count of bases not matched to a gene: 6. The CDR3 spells CSVNGQESTDTQYF. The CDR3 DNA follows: TGCAGCGTAAACGGACAGGAGAGCACAGATACGCAGTATTTT.

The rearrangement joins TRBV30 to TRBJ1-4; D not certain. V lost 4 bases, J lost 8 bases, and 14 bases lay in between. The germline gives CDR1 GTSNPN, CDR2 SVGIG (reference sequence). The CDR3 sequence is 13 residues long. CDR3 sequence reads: CAWISAVGEKLFF. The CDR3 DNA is TGTGCCTGGATTAGCGCTGTCGGAGAAAAACTGTTTTTT.

CDR3 residues: CASSQVGGADTQYF. In nucleotides, the CDR3 is TGCGCCAGCAGCCAAGTAGGTGGGGCAGATACGCAGTATTTT. The gene calls are TRBV4-1 and TRBJ2-3; D not resolved. V lost 1 base and J lost 4, with 9 bases in between. Germline-derived CDR1 and CDR2 are MGHRA and YSYEKL. The CDR3 has 14 residues.

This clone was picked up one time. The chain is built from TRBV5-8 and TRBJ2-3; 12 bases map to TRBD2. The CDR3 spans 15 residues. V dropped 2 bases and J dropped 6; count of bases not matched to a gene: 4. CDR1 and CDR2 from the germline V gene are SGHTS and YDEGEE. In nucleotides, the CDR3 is TGTGCCAGCAGCTTCCGGACTAGCGGGATGGATACGCAGTATTTT. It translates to CASSFRTSGMDTQYF.

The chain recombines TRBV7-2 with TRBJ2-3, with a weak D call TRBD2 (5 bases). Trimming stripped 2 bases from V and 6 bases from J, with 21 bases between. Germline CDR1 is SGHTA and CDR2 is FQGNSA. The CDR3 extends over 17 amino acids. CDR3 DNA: TGTGCCAGCAGCTTATTCGTAGGCTCCGGGGTAGGGGATACGCAGTATTTT. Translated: CASSLFVGSGVGDTQYF. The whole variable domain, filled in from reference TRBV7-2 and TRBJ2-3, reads GAGVSQSPSNKVTEKGKDVELRCDPISGHTALYWYRQSLGQGLEFLIYFQGNSAPDKSGLPSDRFSAERTGGSVSTLTIQRTQQEDSAVYLCASSLFVGSGVGDTQYFGPGTRLTVL.

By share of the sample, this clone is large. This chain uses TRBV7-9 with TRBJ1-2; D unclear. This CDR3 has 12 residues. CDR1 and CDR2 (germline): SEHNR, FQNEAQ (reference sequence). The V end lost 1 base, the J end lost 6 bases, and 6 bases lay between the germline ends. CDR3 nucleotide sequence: TGTGCCAGCAGCTTAGGAGGGAATGGCTACACCTTC. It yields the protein CASSLGGNGYTF.

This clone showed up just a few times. As DNA, the CDR3 is TGTGCCAGTAGTATCCCTACTCTCTACGAGCAGTACTTC. Translated: CASSIPTLYEQYF. The chain has TRBV19 and TRBJ2-7; D gene ambiguous. Germline V lookup: CDR1 LNHDA, CDR2 SQIVND (reference sequence). V dropped 3 bases and J dropped 3 bases, with 9 bases sitting between them. This CDR3 region has 13 residues.

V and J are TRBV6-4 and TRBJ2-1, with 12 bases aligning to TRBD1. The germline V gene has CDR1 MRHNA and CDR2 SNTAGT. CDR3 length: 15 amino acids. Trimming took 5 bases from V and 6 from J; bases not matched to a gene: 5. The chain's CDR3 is CASSTGTGGFNEQFF. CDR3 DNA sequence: TGTGCCAGCAGTACCGGGACAGGGGGCTTCAATGAGCAGTTCTTC.

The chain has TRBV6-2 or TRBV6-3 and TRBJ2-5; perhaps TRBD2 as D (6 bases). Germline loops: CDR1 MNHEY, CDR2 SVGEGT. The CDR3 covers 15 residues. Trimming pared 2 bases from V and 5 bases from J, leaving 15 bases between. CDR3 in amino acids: CASSYRGLSGETQYF. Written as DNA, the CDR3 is TGTGCCAGCAGTTACAGGGGACTGAGTGGGGAGACCCAGTACTTC.

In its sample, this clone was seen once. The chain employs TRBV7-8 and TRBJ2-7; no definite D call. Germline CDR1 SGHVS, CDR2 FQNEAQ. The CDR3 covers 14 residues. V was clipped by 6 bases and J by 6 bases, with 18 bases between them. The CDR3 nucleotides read TGTGCCAGCAGAAAAAGGTGGGAAGGTGGCGAGCAGTACTTC. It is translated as CASRKRWEGGEQYF.

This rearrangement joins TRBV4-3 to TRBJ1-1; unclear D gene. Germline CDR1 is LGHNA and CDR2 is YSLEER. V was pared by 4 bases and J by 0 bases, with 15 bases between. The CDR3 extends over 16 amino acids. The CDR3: CASSPRGHGMNTEAFF. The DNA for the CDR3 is TGCGCCAGCAGCCCTAGAGGCCACGGCATGAACACTGAAGCTTTCTTT.

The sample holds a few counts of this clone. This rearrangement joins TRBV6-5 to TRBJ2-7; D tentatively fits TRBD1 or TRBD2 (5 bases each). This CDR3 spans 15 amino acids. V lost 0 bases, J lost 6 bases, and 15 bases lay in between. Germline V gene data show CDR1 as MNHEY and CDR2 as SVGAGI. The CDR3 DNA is TGTGCCAGCAGTTACTCGAGGGAGACAGTTACCGAGCAGTACTTC. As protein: CASSYSRETVTEQYF.

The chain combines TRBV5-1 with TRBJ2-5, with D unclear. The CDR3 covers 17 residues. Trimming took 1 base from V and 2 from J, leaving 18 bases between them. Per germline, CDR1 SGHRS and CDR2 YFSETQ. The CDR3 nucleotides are TGCGCCAGCAGCTTGAAGGCCATTAGCCGGCTACAAGAGACCCAGTACTTC. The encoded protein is CASSLKAISRLQETQYF.

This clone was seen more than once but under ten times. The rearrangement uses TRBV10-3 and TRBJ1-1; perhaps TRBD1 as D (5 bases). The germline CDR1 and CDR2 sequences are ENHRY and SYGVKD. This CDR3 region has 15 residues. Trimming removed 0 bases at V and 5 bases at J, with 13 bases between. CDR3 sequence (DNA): TGTGCCATCAGTGAGTCCCAGGGTGAATGGACTGAAGCTTTCTTT. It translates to CAISESQGEWTEAFF.

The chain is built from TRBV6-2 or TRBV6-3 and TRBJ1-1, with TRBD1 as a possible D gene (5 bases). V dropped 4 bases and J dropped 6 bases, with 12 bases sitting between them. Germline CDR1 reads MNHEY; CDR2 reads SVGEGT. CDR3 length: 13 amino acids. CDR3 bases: TGTGCCAGCAGTTCATCGCGGGGGTCTGAAGCTTTCTTT. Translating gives CASSSSRGSEAFF.